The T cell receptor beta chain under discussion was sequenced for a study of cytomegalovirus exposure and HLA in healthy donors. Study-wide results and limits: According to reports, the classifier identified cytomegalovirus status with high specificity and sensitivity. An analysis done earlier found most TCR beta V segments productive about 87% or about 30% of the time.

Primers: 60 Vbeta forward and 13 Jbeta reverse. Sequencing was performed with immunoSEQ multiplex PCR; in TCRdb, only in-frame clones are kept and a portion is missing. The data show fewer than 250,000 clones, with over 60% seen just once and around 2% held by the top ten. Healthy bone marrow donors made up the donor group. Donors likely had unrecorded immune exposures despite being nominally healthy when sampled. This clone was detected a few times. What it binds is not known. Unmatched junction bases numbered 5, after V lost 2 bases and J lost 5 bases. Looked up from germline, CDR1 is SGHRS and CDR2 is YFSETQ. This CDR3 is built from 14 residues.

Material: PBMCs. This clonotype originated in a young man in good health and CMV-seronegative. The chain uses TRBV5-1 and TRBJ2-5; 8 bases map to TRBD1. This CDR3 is CASSFGQGAETQYF. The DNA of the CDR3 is TGCGCCAGCAGCTTCGGTCAGGGGGCCGAGACCCAGTACTTC. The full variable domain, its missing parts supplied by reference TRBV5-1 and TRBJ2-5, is KAGVTQTPRYLIKTRGQQVTLSCSPISGHRSVSWYQQTPGQGLQFLFEYFSETQRNKGNFPGRFSGRQFSNSRSEMNVSTLELGDSALYLCASSFGQGAETQYFGPGTRLLVL.